Below, 18 T cell receptor beta chains from the same sample are listed, as sequenced in a study of blood T cell repertoires in COVID-19. The assay was immunoSEQ multiplex PCR, and TCRdb's table has in-frame clones only and misses some. The table lists tens of thousands of clones, around 87% of them singletons, with 15% to 20% in the top ten. The source material was peripheral blood. These TCRs come from a human donor in a cohort sampled during active COVID-19.

This chain connects TRBV9 to TRBJ2-7; a possible D gene is TRBD2 (7 bases). Germline V gives CDR1 SGDLS, CDR2 YYNGEE. Between the trimmed V and J ends, which lost 3 bases and 7 bases, there was a span of 26 bases. CDR3 size: 17 residues. In DNA form, the CDR3 reads TGTGCCAGCAGCGGGGGGGGCGTGGCGCCCTCGTTGGATGAGCAGTACTTC. Translated, it gives CASSGGGVAPSLDEQYF.

The chain joins TRBV27 to TRBJ1-6; 7 bases fit TRBD1. Per germline, CDR1 MNHEY and CDR2 SMNVEV (reference sequence). J gave up 7 bases and V 2 bases, and 2 bases lay outside the gene matches. There are 14 residues in the CDR3. The CDR3 nucleotides are TGTGCCAGCAGTTTAGGGACAGTAAATTCACCCCTCCACTTT. It encodes CASSLGTVNSPLHF.

This sequence joins TRBV5-4 and TRBJ1-4; TRBD1 aligns across 11 bases. CDR3 length equals 15 residues. After removal of 5 bases from V and 8 bases from J, the junction contained 8 bases not matched to a gene. Germline V gene sequence: CDR1 SGHNT, CDR2 YYREEE (reference sequence). The CDR3 sequence is CASSRTGGAGEKLFF. In DNA form, the CDR3 reads TGTGCCAGCAGTCGGACAGGGGGCGCGGGGGAAAAACTGTTTTTT. Full variable domain (rest looked up from reference TRBV5-4 and TRBJ1-4): ETGVTQSPTHLIKTRGQQVTLRCSSQSGHNTVSWYQQALGQGPQFIFQYYREEENGRGNFPPRFSGLQFPNYSSELNVNALELDDSALYLCASSRTGGAGEKLFFGSGTQLSVL.

The V and J genes are TRBV19 and TRBJ1-2; 8 nucleotides agree with TRBD1. The junction had 3 bases not matched to a gene; V was cut back by 11 bases and J by 4 bases. CDR1 and CDR2 (germline): LNHDA, SQIVND (reference sequence). The CDR3 is made up of 11 amino acids. CDR3 in amino acids: CAAGQGYGYTF. In nucleotides, the CDR3 is TGTGCCGCCGGACAGGGCTATGGCTACACCTTC. The complete variable domain, with remaining parts taken from reference TRBV19 and TRBJ1-2, reads DGGITQSPKYLFRKEGQNVTLSCEQNLNHDAMYWYRQDPGQGLRLIYYSQIVNDFQKGDIAEGYSVSREKKESFPLTVTSAQKNPTAFYLCAAGQGYGYTFGSGTRLTVV.

The rearrangement links TRBV15 to TRBJ2-2; 8 bases are shared with TRBD1. The germline V gene encodes CDR1 LNHNV and CDR2 YYDKDF (reference sequence). The CDR3 spans 16 residues. V gave up 1 base and J gave up 0 bases; unmatched junction bases: 1. CDR3 nucleotides: TGTGCCACCAGCAGAGGGACAGGGTCGAACACCGGGGAGCTGTTTTTT. Translated, it gives CATSRGTGSNTGELFF. Full variable domain (rest looked up from reference TRBV15 and TRBJ2-2): DAMVIQNPRYQVTQFGKPVTLSCSQTLNHNVMYWYQQKSSQAPKLLFHYYDKDFNNEADTPDNFQSRRPNTSFCFLDIRSPGLGDTAMYLCATSRGTGSNTGELFFGEGSRLTVL.

The chain carries TRBV5-8 and TRBJ1-1, with a weak D call TRBD1 (5 bases). Trimming removed 4 bases from V and 0 bases from J, with 10 bases in between. CDR1 and CDR2 (germline): SGHTS, YDEGEE. This CDR3 contains 14 residues. The DNA for the CDR3 is TGTGCCAGCAGCCTTCTGACAGTGAACACTGAAGCTTTCTTT. Protein product: CASSLLTVNTEAFF. The whole variable domain, filled in from reference TRBV5-8 and TRBJ1-1, reads EAGVTQSPTHLIKTRGQQATLRCSPISGHTSVYWYQQALGLGLQFLLWYDEGEERNRGNFPPRFSGRQFPNYSSELNVNALELEDSALYLCASSLLTVNTEAFFGQGTRLTVV.

Note on this clone: Mismatch with germline at one junction end may stem from a read error. The rearrangement uses TRBV4-3 and TRBJ1-1, with 8 positions matching TRBD1. Germline CDR1 reads LGHNA; CDR2 reads YSLEER. The CDR3 sequence is 20 residues long. CDR3 bases: TGCGCCGGCAGCCAAGCCTTGGGAGGACAGGGTCGCCTAATGAGCACTGAAGCTTTCTTT. Its protein product is CAGSQALGGQGRLMSTEAFF.

This clone was counted once. V usage is TRBV6-6 and J usage is TRBJ1-1; D might be TRBD1 (6 bases). Trimming cost V 6 bases and J 1 base, with 9 bases left between them. The germline gives CDR1 MNHNY, CDR2 SVGAGI (reference sequence). The CDR3 is made up of 13 amino acids. The DNA for the CDR3 is TGTGCCAGCAGGCGGACAGAGAACACTGAAGCTTTCTTT. It specifies CASRRTENTEAFF.

The V call is TRBV5-1, the J call TRBJ2-7; tentatively, D is TRBD2 (6 bases). The germline V and J ends were trimmed by 4 bases and 0 bases, with 11 bases remaining between them. Germline CDR1 SGHRS, CDR2 YFSETQ. The CDR3 is made up of 14 amino acids. The CDR3 spells CASSRDGSSYEQYF. For the CDR3, the DNA is TGCGCCAGCAGCCGAGACGGGAGCTCCTACGAGCAGTACTTC.

This chain uses TRBV6-5 with TRBJ1-2, with 7 bases lining up with TRBD1. Looked up from germline, CDR1 is MNHEY and CDR2 is SVGAGI. The CDR3 sequence is 14 residues long. J lost 0 bases, V lost 6 bases, and 4 bases had no gene match. The CDR3, as DNA: TGTGCCAGCAGAAGGGACAGTTCTAACTATGGCTACACCTTC. This gives the protein CASRRDSSNYGYTF.

The J gene is TRBJ1-6, the V gene TRBV5-1, with TRBD1 matching over 8 bases. Germline values: CDR1 SGHRS, CDR2 YFSETQ. The CDR3 has 15 residues. V shed 4 bases, J shed 8 bases, and the junction held 8 bases outside the gene matches. The CDR3 DNA reads as TGCGCCAGCAGCCAGGACAGGGTGGGTTATTCACCCCTCCACTTT. It yields the protein CASSQDRVGYSPLHF. Drawing the rest from reference TRBV5-1 and TRBJ1-6, the complete variable domain is KAGVTQTPRYLIKTRGQQVTLSCSPISGHRSVSWYQQTPGQGLQFLFEYFSETQRNKGNFPGRFSGRQFSNSRSEMNVSTLELGDSALYLCASSQDRVGYSPLHFGNGTRLTVT.

This chain joins TRBV11-2 and TRBJ2-7, with D possibly matching TRBD2 (6 bases). Per the germline V gene, CDR1 is SGHAT and CDR2 is FQNNGV. Trimming shortened V by 1 base and J by 1 base, and 8 bases separated the two germline ends. The length of the CDR3 is 14 residues. CDR3 nucleotide sequence: TGTGCCAGCAGCTTAGCCCGGGGGTCCTACGAGCAGTACTTC. It specifies CASSLARGSYEQYF.

The CDR3 DNA is TGTGCCAGCTCACCAAGCGGGTTTGGTAATTCACCCCTCCACTTT. It encodes CASSPSGFGNSPLHF. V is TRBV18 and J is TRBJ1-6; no firm D call. The length of the CDR3 is 15 residues. Germline assignment: CDR1 KGHSH and CDR2 LQKENI. Trimming stripped 2 bases from V and 6 bases from J, with 11 bases between.

This chain joins TRBV5-1 and TRBJ2-2; a weak D match, TRBD2 (6 bases). There are 16 residues in the CDR3. Trimming shortened V by 1 base and J by 7 bases, and 17 bases separated the two germline ends. The germline V gene has CDR1 SGHRS and CDR2 YFSETQ. This CDR3 reads CASSLFGLASSGELFF. For the CDR3, the DNA is TGCGCCAGCAGCTTGTTTGGGCTAGCGAGCAGCGGGGAGCTGTTTTTT. The full variable domain, in which reference TRBV5-1 and TRBJ2-2 provide the parts outside the CDR3, is KAGVTQTPRYLIKTRGQQVTLSCSPISGHRSVSWYQQTPGQGLQFLFEYFSETQRNKGNFPGRFSGRQFSNSRSEMNVSTLELGDSALYLCASSLFGLASSGELFFGEGSRLTVL.

The chain uses TRBV24-1 and TRBJ1-2; TRBD1 matches at 7 bases. The J segment lost 6 bases and the V segment lost 3 bases, leaving 6 bases of the junction unmatched. Looked up from germline, CDR1 is KGHDR and CDR2 is SFDVKD. CDR3 size: 14 residues. CDR3 bases: TGTGCCACCAGTGATCCACCGACAGGGAATGGCTACACCTTC. Amino acids: CATSDPPTGNGYTF.

The chain carries TRBV24-1 and TRBJ2-7, with 10 positions matching TRBD1. Germline CDR1 reads KGHDR; CDR2 reads SFDVKD. The length of the CDR3 is 16 residues. V shed 6 bases and J 3 bases; nucleotides not matched to a gene: 10. As DNA, the CDR3 is TGTGCCACCAGTTCCGGGACAGGGGAGTGGTGCTACGAGCAGTACTTC. It yields the protein CATSSGTGEWCYEQYF.

This clone appeared once. The chain uses TRBV6-6 and TRBJ1-4; TRBD1 aligns across 9 bases. From germline, CDR1 is MNHNY and CDR2 SVGAGI (reference sequence). The J segment lost 8 bases and the V segment lost 6 bases, leaving 7 bases of the junction unmatched. CDR3 length equals 14 residues. The CDR3 is CASSQGQGGEKLFF. CDR3 sequence (DNA): TGTGCCAGCAGCCAGGGACAGGGCGGCGAAAAACTGTTTTTT.

V gene TRBV7-9 combines with J gene TRBJ1-2, with 7 bases fitting TRBD1. The CDR3 sequence is 14 residues long. Germline lookup yields CDR1 SEHNR and CDR2 FQNEAQ (reference sequence). With V trimmed by 5 bases and J by 4 bases, 7 bases remained unmatched. The CDR3 sequence is CASSPGTVLYGYTF. The CDR3, as DNA: TGTGCCAGCAGCCCCGGGACAGTCCTCTATGGCTACACCTTC.